A selection of T cell receptor beta chains follows, all from one sample in a study of human T cells and chemical hapten exposure. One entry per CDR3 protein, called by TCRdb with MiXCR from the RACE reads. The sample has under 400,000 distinct CDR3 sequences, approximately 5.1% seen once. This material consisted of whole blood, taken in connection with sensitization to the hapten diphenylcyclopropenone (DPC). The receptors originated from a woman between 45 and 65 years old with alopecia areata. Some clones in this sample may be carry-over from other donors' samples. The CDR3 runs from the conserved cysteine through the conserved F or W. The order of the fields is V gene, J gene, clone size, D gene, CDR3 protein, CDR3 DNA. The D gene is left open where the match is weak. Expanded clones get a size class; other rows say once, few or many, or leave the size out.

TRBV24-1	TRBJ2-3	many	TRBD2	CATLPTTSAADTQYF	TGTGCCACGCTACCCACGACTAGCGCCGCAGATACGCAGTATTTT
TRBV12-3/TRBV12-4	TRBJ2-3	NA	TRBD2	CASNILAGGTDTQYF	TGTGCCAGCAACATTCTAGCGGGGGGCACAGATACGCAGTATTTT
TRBV7-9	TRBJ2-4	NA	NA	CASSFTEGIQYF	TGTGCCAGCAGCTTTACCGAGGGCATTCAGTACTTC
TRBV20-1	TRBJ2-7	NA	TRBD1	CSATDRDRAYEQYF	TGCAGTGCTACCGACCGGGACAGAGCCTACGAGCAGTACTTC
TRBV4-3	TRBJ2-2	few	NA	CASSQLRVNTGELFF	TGCGCCAGCAGCCAACTTAGGGTGAACACCGGGGAGCTGTTTTTT
TRBV28	TRBJ2-7	NA	NA	CASTQSSYEQYF	TGTGCCAGCACCCAGAGCTCCTACGAGCAGTACTTC
TRBV10-3	TRBJ2-3	many	NA	CAITGVRTDTQYF	TGTGCCATCACAGGGGTCCGCACAGATACGCAGTATTTT
TRBV27	TRBJ1-1	many	NA	CASSFGGVVTEAFF	TGTGCCAGCAGTTTCGGCGGGGTAGTCACTGAAGCTTTCTTT
TRBV27	TRBJ2-7	NA	NA	CASSLESGGEQYF	TGTGCCAGCAGTTTGGAGTCTGGGGGAGAGCAGTACTTC
TRBV6-5	TRBJ1-2	many	NA	CASTLRRGNYGYTF	TGTGCCAGCACCCTCCGAAGAGGGAACTATGGCTACACCTTC
TRBV7-9	TRBJ2-1	many	NA	CASRYEGSYNEQFF	TGTGCCAGCAGGTACGAAGGATCCTACAATGAGCAGTTCTTC
TRBV29-1	TRBJ2-6	many	TRBD2	CSVESGTSGPSGANVLTF	TGCAGCGTCGAATCCGGGACTAGCGGGCCGTCTGGGGCCAACGTCCTGACTTTC
TRBV27	TRBJ2-7	many	NA	CASSPQTSYEQYF	TGTGCCAGCAGTCCCCAGACTAGTTACGAGCAGTACTTC
TRBV11-3	TRBJ2-1	many	NA	CASSTAVDRRGEQFF	TGTGCCAGCAGCACCGCAGTGGACAGAAGGGGGGAGCAGTTCTTC
TRBV29-1	TRBJ2-3	many	NA	CSVRQADTQYF	TGCAGCGTCCGCCAGGCAGATACGCAGTATTTT
TRBV10-3	TRBJ2-1	few	TRBD2	CAISEVGGRDRSEQFF	TGTGCCATCAGTGAGGTCGGCGGGAGGGATAGGAGTGAGCAGTTCTTC
TRBV18	TRBJ1-3	NA	TRBD1	CASSGTGGSSSGNTIYF	TGTGCCAGCTCAGGAACAGGGGGCTCGAGCTCTGGAAACACCATATATTTT
TRBV29-1	TRBJ2-3	few	TRBD2	CSSKRGGLADTQYF	TGCAGCTCCAAGCGGGGGGGCCTAGCAGATACGCAGTATTTT
TRBV18	TRBJ1-5	few	NA	CASSPIQDNQPQHF	TGTGCCAGCTCACCAATCCAGGACAATCAGCCCCAGCATTTT
TRBV28	TRBJ1-4	NA	NA	CAIEGPNEKLFF	TGTGCCATCGAGGGGCCTAATGAAAAACTGTTTTTT
TRBV7-2	TRBJ2-7	few	TRBD2	CASSPTGLAGGGTYEQYF	TGTGCCAGCAGCCCCACCGGACTAGCGGGAGGGGGTACCTACGAGCAGTACTTC
TRBV6-2/TRBV6-3	TRBJ2-3	few	NA	CASSYADGAQYF	TGTGCCAGCAGTTACGCCGATGGAGCGCAGTATTTT
TRBV27	TRBJ1-5	many	NA	CASSLSPWGDRPQHF	TGTGCCAGCAGTTTATCGCCGTGGGGGGATCGACCCCAGCATTTT
TRBV2	TRBJ2-2	NA	NA	CASRGDTPNTGELFF	TGTGCCAGCAGGGGGGACACCCCGAACACCGGGGAGCTGTTTTTT
TRBV15	TRBJ2-7	few	NA	CATSSSGQGPHEQYF	TGTGCCACCAGCTCCTCGGGGCAGGGGCCTCACGAGCAGTACTTC
TRBV4-3	TRBJ1-4	NA	NA	CASSQGVAGVNEKLFF	TGCGCCAGCAGCCAGGGAGTAGCAGGCGTTAATGAAAAACTGTTTTTT
TRBV30	TRBJ1-1	NA	NA	CAWSDLGVWAFF	TGTGCCTGGAGTGATCTCGGCGTGTGGGCTTTCTTT
TRBV5-6	TRBJ2-2	many	NA	CASSLAFTSAGELFF	TGTGCCAGCAGCTTGGCGTTTACCAGCGCCGGGGAGCTGTTTTTT
TRBV5-1	TRBJ2-6	few	NA	CASSLRGLGANVLTF	TGCGCCAGCAGCTTGAGAGGGTTAGGGGCCAACGTCCTGACTTTC
TRBV12-3/TRBV12-4	TRBJ1-4	NA	NA	CASSLGREKLYF	TGTGCCAGCAGTCTGGGACGGGAAAAACTGTATTTT
TRBV29-1	TRBJ2-6	many	TRBD1	CSATAGTGVGGANVLTF	TGCAGCGCCACAGCCGGGACAGGGGTTGGCGGGGCCAACGTCCTGACTTTC
TRBV28	TRBJ2-1	many	NA	CASRAGWTYNEQFF	TGTGCCAGCAGGGCCGGGTGGACCTACAATGAGCAGTTCTTC
TRBV29-1	TRBJ2-7	many	NA	CSVEIPTTYEQYF	TGCAGCGTTGAAATACCTACAACCTACGAGCAGTACTTC
TRBV27	TRBJ2-7	few	TRBD1	CASSDTQTRTGSYEQYF	TGTGCCAGCAGCGATACTCAAACCCGGACAGGGTCCTACGAGCAGTACTTC
TRBV11-2	TRBJ1-2	many	NA	CASSLAPDPAYGYTF	TGTGCCAGCAGCTTAGCACCAGACCCAGCCTATGGCTACACCTTC
TRBV6-2/TRBV6-3	TRBJ2-1	many	NA	CASSPIGAGNRNEQFF	TGTGCCAGCTCACCGATTGGGGCGGGAAACAGGAATGAGCAGTTCTTC
TRBV29-1	TRBJ1-5	many	NA	CSVVTANNQPQHF	TGCAGCGTTGTGACAGCTAATAATCAGCCCCAGCATTTT
TRBV7-9	TRBJ2-1	NA	TRBD2	CASSLAVRTSGYNEQFF	TGTGCCAGCAGCTTAGCGGTCAGGACTAGCGGATACAATGAGCAGTTCTTC
TRBV2	TRBJ2-2	many	TRBD2	CASGLAGGGMELFF	TGTGCCAGCGGACTAGCGGGAGGCGGAATGGAGCTGTTTTTT
TRBV18	TRBJ1-1	few	NA	CASSHLEGLNTEAFF	TGTGCCAGCTCACACCTGGAGGGGCTGAACACTGAAGCTTTCTTT
TRBV29-1	TRBJ2-1	many	TRBD1	CSARDREVDEQFF	TGCAGCGCCCGGGACAGGGAAGTCGATGAGCAGTTCTTC
TRBV7-2	TRBJ2-3	many	NA	CASSLRIGDTQYF	TGTGCCAGCAGCTTAAGAATTGGAGATACGCAGTATTTT
TRBV28	TRBJ1-1	NA	TRBD1	CASSLSHRGTEAFF	TGTGCCAGCAGTTTATCACACAGGGGGACTGAAGCTTTCTTT
TRBV20-1	TRBJ1-5	few	TRBD1	CSARAQGDRAPPQHF	TGCAGTGCTAGAGCCCAGGGGGACAGGGCTCCGCCCCAGCATTTT
TRBV9	TRBJ1-1	many	NA	CASSVGGQGTTEAFF	TGTGCCAGCAGCGTAGGAGGGCAGGGTACCACTGAAGCTTTCTTT
TRBV29-1	TRBJ2-7	many	TRBD1	CSVVRQGPSGEYF	TGCAGCGTTGTGAGACAGGGGCCCTCAGGAGAGTACTTC
TRBV7-9	TRBJ2-3	many	NA	CASSRNLGTTDTQYF	TGTGCCAGCAGCCGCAATTTGGGCACCACAGATACGCAGTATTTT
TRBV7-3	TRBJ1-5	many	NA	CASSLDWDQPQHF	TGTGCCAGCAGTCTGGACTGGGATCAGCCCCAGCATTTT
TRBV28	TRBJ1-1	many	NA	CASSLYAGNTEAFF	TGTGCCAGCAGTTTATATGCGGGGAACACTGAAGCTTTCTTT
TRBV4-2	TRBJ2-7	many	TRBD1	CASSRDRGPYEQYF	TGTGCCAGCAGCCGCGACAGGGGCCCCTACGAGCAGTACTTC
TRBV4-3	TRBJ2-5	few	TRBD2	CASSQEAAGGLGVQETQYF	TGCGCCAGCAGCCAGGAGGCAGCGGGAGGCCTTGGGGTCCAAGAGACCCAGTACTTC
TRBV9	TRBJ1-1	many	NA	CASSPQEAAGVANTEAFF	TGTGCCAGCAGCCCACAGGAGGCGGCAGGGGTGGCGAACACTGAAGCTTTCTTT
TRBV6-5	TRBJ2-3	many	NA	CASSQGLGAHTQYF	TGTGCCAGCAGTCAAGGACTCGGGGCCCATACGCAGTATTTT
TRBV6-1	TRBJ2-7	few	TRBD1	CASSIRDSPYEQYF	TGTGCCAGCAGTATCCGGGACAGTCCCTACGAGCAGTACTTC